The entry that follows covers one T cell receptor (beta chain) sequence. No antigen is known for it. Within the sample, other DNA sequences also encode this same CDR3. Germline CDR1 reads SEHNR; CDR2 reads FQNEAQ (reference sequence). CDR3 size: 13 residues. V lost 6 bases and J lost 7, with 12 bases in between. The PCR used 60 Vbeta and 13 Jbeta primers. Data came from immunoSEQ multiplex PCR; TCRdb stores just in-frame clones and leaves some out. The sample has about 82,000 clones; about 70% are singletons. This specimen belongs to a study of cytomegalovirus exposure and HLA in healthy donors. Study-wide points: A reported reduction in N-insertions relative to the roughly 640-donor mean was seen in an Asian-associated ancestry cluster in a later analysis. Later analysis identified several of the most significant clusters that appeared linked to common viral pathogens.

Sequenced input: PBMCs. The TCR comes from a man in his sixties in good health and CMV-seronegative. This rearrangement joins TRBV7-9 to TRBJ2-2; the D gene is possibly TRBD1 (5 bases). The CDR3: CASSLDRDGELFF. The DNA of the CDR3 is TGTGCCAGCAGTCTCGACAGAGACGGGGAGCTGTTTTTT.